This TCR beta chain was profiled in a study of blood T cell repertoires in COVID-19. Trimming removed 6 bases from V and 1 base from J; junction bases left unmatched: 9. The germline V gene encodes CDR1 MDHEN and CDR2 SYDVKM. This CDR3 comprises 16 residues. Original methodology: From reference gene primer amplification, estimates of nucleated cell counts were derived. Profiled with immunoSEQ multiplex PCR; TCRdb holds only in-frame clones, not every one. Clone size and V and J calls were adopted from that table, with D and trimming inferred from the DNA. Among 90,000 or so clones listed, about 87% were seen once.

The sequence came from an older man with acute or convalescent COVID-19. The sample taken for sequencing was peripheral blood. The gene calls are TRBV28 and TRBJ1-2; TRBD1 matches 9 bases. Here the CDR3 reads CASSPGQGGFNYGYTF. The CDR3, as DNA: TGTGCCAGCAGCCCGGGACAGGGTGGGTTTAACTATGGCTACACCTTC.